The sequence of this T cell receptor (beta chain) was determined in a study of cytomegalovirus exposure and HLA in healthy donors. Turning to the study itself: The 120 validation repertoires used the same platform as the 650 to 850 first-cohort repertoires (as reported by a later analysis).

This clone was counted between two and nine times. Antigen specificity is unknown. Other DNA variants within this sample encode the same CDR3. CDR1 LNHDA and CDR2 SQIVND come from the germline V gene (reference sequence). J was trimmed by 3 bases and V by 2 bases; bases with no gene match: 4. The length of the CDR3 is 15 residues. The repertoire was sequenced with immunoSEQ multiplex PCR; TCRdb's copy has only in-frame clones and lacks some. The repertoire has some 310,000 clones, approximately 85% of them found once; the top ten carry around 0.88%. General observations from the study: There were some 150 TCR beta chains listed as cytomegalovirus-associated.

The donors were members of the validation cohort comprising roughly 130 subjects, separate from the roughly 670-subject first cohort. Sequenced: PBMCs. This TCR was recovered from a young man in good health and CMV-seronegative. The V gene is TRBV19, the J gene TRBJ1-2; TRBD1 aligns across 9 bases. CDR3 sequence (DNA): TGTGCCAGTAGTATACGCACAGGGGGCGACTATGGCTACACCTTC. It yields the protein CASSIRTGGDYGYTF.